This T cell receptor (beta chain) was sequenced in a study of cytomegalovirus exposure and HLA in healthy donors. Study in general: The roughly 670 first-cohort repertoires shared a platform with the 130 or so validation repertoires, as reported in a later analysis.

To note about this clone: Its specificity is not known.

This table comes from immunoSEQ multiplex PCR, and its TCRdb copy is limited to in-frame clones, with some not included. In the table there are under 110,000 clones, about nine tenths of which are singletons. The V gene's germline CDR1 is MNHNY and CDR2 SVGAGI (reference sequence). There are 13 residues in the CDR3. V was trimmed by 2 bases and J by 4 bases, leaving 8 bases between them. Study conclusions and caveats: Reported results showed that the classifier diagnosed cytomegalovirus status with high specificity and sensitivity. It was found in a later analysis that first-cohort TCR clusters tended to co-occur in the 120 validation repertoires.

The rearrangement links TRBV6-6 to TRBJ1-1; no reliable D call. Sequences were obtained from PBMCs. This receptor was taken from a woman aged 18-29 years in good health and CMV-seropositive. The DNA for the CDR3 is TGTGCCAGCAGTTACATTCCAGGCACTGAAGCTTTCTTT. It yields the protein CASSYIPGTEAFF.